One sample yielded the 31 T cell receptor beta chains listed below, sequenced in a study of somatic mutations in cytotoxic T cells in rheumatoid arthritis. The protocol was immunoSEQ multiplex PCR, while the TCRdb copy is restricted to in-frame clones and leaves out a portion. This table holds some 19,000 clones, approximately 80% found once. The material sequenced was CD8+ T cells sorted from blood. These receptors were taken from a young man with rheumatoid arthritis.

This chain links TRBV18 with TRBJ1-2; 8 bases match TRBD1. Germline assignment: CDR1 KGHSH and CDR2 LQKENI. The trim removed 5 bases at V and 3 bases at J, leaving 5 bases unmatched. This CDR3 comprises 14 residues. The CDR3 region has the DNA TGTGCCAGCTCAGAGACAGGGGCATACTATGGCTACACCTTC. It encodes CASSETGAYYGYTF.

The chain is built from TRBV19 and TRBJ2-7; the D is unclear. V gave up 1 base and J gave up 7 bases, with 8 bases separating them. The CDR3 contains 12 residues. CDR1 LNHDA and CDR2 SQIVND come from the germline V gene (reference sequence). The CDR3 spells CASSIVGKEQYF. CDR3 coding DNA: TGTGCCAGTAGTATAGTCGGAAAGGAGCAGTACTTC. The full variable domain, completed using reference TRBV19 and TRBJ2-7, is DGGITQSPKYLFRKEGQNVTLSCEQNLNHDAMYWYRQDPGQGLRLIYYSQIVNDFQKGDIAEGYSVSREKKESFPLTVTSAQKNPTAFYLCASSIVGKEQYFGPGTRLTVT.

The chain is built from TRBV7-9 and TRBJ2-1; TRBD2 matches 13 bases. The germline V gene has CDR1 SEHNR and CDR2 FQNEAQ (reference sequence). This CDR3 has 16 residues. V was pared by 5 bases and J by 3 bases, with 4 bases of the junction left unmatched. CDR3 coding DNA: TGTGCCAGCAGCGAATGGACTAGCGGGGGCTACAATGAGCAGTTCTTC. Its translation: CASSEWTSGGYNEQFF.

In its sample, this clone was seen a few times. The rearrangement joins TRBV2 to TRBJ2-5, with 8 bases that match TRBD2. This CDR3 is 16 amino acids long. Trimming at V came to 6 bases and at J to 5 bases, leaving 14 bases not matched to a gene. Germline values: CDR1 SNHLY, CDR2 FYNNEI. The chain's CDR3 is CASSRGLAPERETQYF. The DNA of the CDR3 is TGTGCCAGCAGCCGAGGACTAGCCCCGGAGCGGGAGACCCAGTACTTC.

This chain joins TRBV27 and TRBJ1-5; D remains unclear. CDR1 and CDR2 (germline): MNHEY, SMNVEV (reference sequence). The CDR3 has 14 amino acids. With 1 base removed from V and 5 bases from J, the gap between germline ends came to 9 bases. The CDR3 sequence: CASSLFVSDQPQHF. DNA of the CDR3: TGTGCCAGCAGTTTATTCGTCAGTGATCAGCCCCAGCATTTT.

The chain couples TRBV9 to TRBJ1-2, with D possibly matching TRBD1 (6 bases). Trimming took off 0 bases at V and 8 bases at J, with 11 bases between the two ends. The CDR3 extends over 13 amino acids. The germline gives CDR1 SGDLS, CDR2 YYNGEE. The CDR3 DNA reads TGTGCCAGCAGCGTAGGGCAGGGGCACGGCTACACCTTC. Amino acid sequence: CASSVGQGHGYTF.

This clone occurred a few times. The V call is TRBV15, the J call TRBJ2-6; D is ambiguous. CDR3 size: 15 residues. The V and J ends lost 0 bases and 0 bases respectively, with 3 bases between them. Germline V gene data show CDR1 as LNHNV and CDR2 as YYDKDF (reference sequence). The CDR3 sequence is CATSRDGSGANVLTF. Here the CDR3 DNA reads TGTGCCACCAGCAGAGATGGCTCTGGGGCCAACGTCCTGACTTTC.

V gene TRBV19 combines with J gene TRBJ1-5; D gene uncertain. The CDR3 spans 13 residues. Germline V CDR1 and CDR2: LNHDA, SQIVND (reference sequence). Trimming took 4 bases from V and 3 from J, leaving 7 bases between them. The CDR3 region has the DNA TGTGCCAGTAGTAAAGATTTCAATCAGCCCCAGCATTTT. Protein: CASSKDFNQPQHF.

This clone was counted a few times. The CDR3 nucleotides are TGTGCCAGCAGCTTCCACAGGGACTATAGCAATCAGCCCCAGCATTTT. It encodes CASSFHRDYSNQPQHF. The J gene is TRBJ1-5, the V gene TRBV5-4; a possible D gene is TRBD1 (6 bases). Per the germline V gene, CDR1 is SGHNT and CDR2 is YYREEE (reference sequence). V was shortened by 2 bases and J by 0 bases, with 12 bases between the two germline ends. The CDR3 is 16 amino acids.

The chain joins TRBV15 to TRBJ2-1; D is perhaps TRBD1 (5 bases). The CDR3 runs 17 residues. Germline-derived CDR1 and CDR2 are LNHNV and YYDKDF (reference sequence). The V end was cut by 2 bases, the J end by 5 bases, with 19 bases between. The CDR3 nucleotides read TGTGCCACCAGCAGACAGAGAGAAGGGGTTTTAAACAATGAGCAGTTCTTC. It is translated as CATSRQREGVLNNEQFF. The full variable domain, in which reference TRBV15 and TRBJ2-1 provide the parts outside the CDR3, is DAMVIQNPRYQVTQFGKPVTLSCSQTLNHNVMYWYQQKSSQAPKLLFHYYDKDFNNEADTPDNFQSRRPNTSFCFLDIRSPGLGDTAMYLCATSRQREGVLNNEQFFGPGTRLTVL.

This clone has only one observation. CDR3 bases: TGTGCCAGCAGCTTAGTCGGGGTCGGAAACACCATATATTTT. Its protein is CASSLVGVGNTIYF. The chain combines TRBV7-6 with TRBJ1-3; D unclear. This CDR3 contains 14 residues. The germline V gene has CDR1 SGHVS and CDR2 FNYEAQ. V lost 1 base and J 4 bases, leaving 8 bases between the germline ends.

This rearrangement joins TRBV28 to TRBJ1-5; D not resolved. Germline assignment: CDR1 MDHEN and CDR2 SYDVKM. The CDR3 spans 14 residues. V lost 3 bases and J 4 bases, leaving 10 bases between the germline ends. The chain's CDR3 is CASSFWVGNQPQHF. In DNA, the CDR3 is TGTGCCAGCAGTTTCTGGGTAGGGAATCAGCCCCAGCATTTT. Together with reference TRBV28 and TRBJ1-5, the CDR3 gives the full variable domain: DVKVTQSSRYLVKRTGEKVFLECVQDMDHENMFWYRQDPGLGLRLIYFSYDVKMKEKGDIPEGYSVSREKKERFSLILESASTNQTSMYLCASSFWVGNQPQHFGDGTRLSIL.

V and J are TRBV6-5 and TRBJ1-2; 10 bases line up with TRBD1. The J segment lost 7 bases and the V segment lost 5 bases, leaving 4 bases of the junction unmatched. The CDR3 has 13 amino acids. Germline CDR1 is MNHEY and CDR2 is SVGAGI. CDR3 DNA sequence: TGTGCCAGCAGTCCTGGGACAGGGGTTGGCTACACCTTC. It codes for CASSPGTGVGYTF.

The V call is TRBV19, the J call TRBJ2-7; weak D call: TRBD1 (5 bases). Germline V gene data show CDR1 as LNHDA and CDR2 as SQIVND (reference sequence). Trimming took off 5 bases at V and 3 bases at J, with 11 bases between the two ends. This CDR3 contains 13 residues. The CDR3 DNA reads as TGTGCCAGTAGTGAAGACAGTTTCTACGAGCAGTACTTC. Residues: CASSEDSFYEQYF.

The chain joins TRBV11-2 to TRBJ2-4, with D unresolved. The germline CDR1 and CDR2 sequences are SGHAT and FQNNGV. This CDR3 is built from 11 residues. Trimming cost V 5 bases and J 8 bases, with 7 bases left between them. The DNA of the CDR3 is TGTGCCAGCAGCCTCGGAGACATTCAGTACTTC. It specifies CASSLGDIQYF.

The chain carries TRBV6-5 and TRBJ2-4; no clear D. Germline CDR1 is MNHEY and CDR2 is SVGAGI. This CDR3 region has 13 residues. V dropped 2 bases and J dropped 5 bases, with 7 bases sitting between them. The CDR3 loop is CASSYGRQNIQYF. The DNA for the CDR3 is TGTGCCAGCAGTTACGGTCGCCAAAACATTCAGTACTTC.

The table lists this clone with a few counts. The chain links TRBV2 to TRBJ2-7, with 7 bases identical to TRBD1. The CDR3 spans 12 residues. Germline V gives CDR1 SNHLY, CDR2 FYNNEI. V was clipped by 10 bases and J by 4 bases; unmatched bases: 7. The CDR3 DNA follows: TGTGCCACAAAGGACAGGTGGTACGAGCAGTACTTC. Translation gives CATKDRWYEQYF.

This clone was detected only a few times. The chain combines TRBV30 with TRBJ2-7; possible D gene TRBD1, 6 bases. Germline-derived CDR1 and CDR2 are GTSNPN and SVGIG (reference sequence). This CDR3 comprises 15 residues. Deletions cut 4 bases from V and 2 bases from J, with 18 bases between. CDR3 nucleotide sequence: TGTGCCTGGAAACATACGGGACAAGCTCCCTACGAGCAGTACTTC. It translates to CAWKHTGQAPYEQYF.

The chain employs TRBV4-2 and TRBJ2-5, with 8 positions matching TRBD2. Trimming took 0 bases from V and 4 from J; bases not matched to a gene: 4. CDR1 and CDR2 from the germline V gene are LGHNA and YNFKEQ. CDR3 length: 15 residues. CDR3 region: CASSQDSGGPETQYF. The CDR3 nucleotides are TGTGCCAGCAGCCAAGATTCGGGGGGGCCAGAGACCCAGTACTTC.

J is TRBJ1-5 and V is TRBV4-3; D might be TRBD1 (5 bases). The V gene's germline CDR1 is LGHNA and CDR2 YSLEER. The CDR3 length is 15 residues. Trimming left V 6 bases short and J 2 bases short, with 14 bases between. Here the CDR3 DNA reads TGCGCCAGCAGTGCGGACAACGAGGGCAATCAGCCCCAGCATTTT. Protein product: CASSADNEGNQPQHF.

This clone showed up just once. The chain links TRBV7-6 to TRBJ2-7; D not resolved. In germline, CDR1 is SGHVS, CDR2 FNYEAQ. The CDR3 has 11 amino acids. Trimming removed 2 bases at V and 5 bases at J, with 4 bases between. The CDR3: CASSLTDEQYF. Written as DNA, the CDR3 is TGTGCCAGCAGCTTAACAGACGAGCAGTACTTC.

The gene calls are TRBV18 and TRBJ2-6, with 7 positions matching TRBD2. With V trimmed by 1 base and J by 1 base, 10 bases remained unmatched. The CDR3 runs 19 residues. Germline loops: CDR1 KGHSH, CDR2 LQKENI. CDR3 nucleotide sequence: TGTGCCAGCTCACCACGAAATATTGGCGGGGGTTCTGGGGCCAACGTCCTGACTTTC. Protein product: CASSPRNIGGGSGANVLTF.

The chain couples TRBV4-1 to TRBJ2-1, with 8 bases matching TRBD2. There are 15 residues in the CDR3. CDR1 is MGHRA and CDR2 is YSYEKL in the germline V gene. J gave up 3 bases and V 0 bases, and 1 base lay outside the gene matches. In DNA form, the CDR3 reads TGCGCCAGCAGCCAAGAACTAGCGGTCTACAATGAGCAGTTCTTC. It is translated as CASSQELAVYNEQFF.

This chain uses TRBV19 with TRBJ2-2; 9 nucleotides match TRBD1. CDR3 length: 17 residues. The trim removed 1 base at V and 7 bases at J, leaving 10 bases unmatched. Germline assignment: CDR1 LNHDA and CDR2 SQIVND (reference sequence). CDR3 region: CASSIGPPGQGFGELFF. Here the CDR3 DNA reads TGTGCCAGTAGTATAGGACCCCCAGGACAGGGGTTCGGGGAGCTGTTTTTT.

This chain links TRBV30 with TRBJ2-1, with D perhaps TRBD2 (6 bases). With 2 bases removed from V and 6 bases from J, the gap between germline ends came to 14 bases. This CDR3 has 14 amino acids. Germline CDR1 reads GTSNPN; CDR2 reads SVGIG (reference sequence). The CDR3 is CAWSYGRGTNEQFF. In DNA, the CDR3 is TGTGCCTGGAGTTATGGGCGGGGTACCAATGAGCAGTTCTTC.

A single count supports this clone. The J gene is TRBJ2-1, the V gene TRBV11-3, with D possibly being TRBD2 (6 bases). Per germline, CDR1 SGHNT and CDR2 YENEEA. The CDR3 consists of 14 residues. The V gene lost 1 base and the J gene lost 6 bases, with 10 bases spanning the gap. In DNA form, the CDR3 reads TGTGCCAGCAGCTTAGCCGGACTAAGCAATGAGCAGTTCTTC. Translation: CASSLAGLSNEQFF.

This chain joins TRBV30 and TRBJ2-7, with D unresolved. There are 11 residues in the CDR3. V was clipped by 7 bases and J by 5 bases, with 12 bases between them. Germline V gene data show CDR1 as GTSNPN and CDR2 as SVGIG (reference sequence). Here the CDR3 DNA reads TGTGCCTCGTCCCTTGGAGACGAGCAGTACTTC. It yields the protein CASSLGDEQYF.

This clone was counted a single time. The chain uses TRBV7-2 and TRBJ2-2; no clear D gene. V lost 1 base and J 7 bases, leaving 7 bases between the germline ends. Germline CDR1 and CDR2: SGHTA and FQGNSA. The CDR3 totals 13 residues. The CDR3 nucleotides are TGTGCCAGCAGCTTAGGTGTCAGCGGGGAGCTGTTTTTT. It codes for CASSLGVSGELFF.

The CDR3 loop is CASSETVSYQPQHF. DNA for the CDR3: TGTGCCAGCAGCGAGACAGTTTCCTATCAGCCCCAGCATTTT. V and J are TRBV27 and TRBJ1-5; D may be TRBD1 (5 bases). The CDR3 consists of 14 residues. The V end was cut by 6 bases, the J end by 5 bases, with 14 bases between. Germline values: CDR1 MNHEY, CDR2 SMNVEV (reference sequence).

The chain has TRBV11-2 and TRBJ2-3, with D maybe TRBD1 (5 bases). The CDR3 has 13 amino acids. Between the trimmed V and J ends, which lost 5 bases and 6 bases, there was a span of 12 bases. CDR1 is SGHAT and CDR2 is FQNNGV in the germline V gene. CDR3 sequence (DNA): TGTGCCAGCAGCCTACAGGCTTCGGATACGCAGTATTTT. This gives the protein CASSLQASDTQYF.

The CDR3 bases are TGTGCCAGTAGCTCGCAACCGAAGGGGGCAAGAAACACCGGGGAGCTGTTTTTT. Amino acid sequence: CASSSQPKGARNTGELFF. The gene calls are TRBV19 and TRBJ2-2; 7 positions match TRBD1. Germline-derived CDR1 and CDR2 are LNHDA and SQIVND (reference sequence). The J segment lost 2 bases and the V segment lost 6 bases, leaving 15 bases of the junction unmatched. The CDR3 extends over 18 amino acids.